This T cell receptor beta chain is from a study of technical replicates of blood from a few donors (dated by TCRdb to about 2017). For CDR1 and CDR2, the germline V gene (reference sequence) lists PRHDT and FYEKMQ. Spanning cysteine to phenylalanine, the CDR3 consists of 15 amino acids. The DNA shown is the 45-base CDR3, in frame from base 1. V has 6 bases trimmed and J has 4 bases trimmed; junction bases matching no gene number 7. In the case of this clone: Its antigen is still unknown. Qualities for individual bases were not recorded, and no much larger clone is one base off.

Receptor amplification or capture employed the immunoSEQ multiplex PCR assay. TCRdb took this table from immuneACCESS and kept in-frame rearrangements with V and J called. Such tables lack part of the clones; where checked against another copy, unresolved V genes explain under half of the gap, and the rest is unexplained. For this sample there are tens of thousands of clones; 90% to 95% appear just once. The ten largest clones represent 4.7% of the sample. The sequence came from a human donor in good health. Some clones in this sample may be carry-over from other donors' samples. Sequencing was done on a sample of PBMCs. This chain joins TRBV13 to TRBJ2-7; the central 12 bases match TRBD2. The bases read TGTGCCAGCAGGCGGACTAGCGGGAATTCTTACGAGCAGTACTTC. This is translated as CASRRTSGNSYEQYF.